A selection of T cell receptor beta chains follows, all from one sample in a study of blood T cell repertoires in COVID-19. The method was immunoSEQ multiplex PCR; TCRdb's version includes in-frame clones alone and lacks a portion of them. In the table there are 150,000 or so clones, more than 80% of which are singletons. The material sequenced was peripheral blood. These receptors all come from a man between 18 and 35 years old with COVID-19, enrolled during active disease. CDR3s include the opening cysteine and the closing phenylalanine or tryptophan. D genes are given only for firm matches. The size of a clone is reported for some rows only, either as once, few or many, or as a class for expanded clones.

j_gene | abundance | d_gene | v_gene | CDR3aa | CDR3nt
TRBJ2-7 | NA | NA | TRBV11-2 | CASSAIEPLEQYF | TGTGCCAGCAGTGCTATTGAGCCACTCGAGCAGTACTTC
TRBJ1-2 | once | NA | TRBV30 | CAWQGPYGYTF | TGTGCCTGGCAGGGGCCATATGGCTACACCTTC
TRBJ2-1 | NA | TRBD2 | TRBV27 | CASSLGTRYYNEQFF | TGTGCCAGCAGTTTAGGGACTAGATACTACAATGAGCAGTTCTTC
TRBJ1-4 | NA | TRBD1 | TRBV27 | CASSLTGGIDKLLF | TGTGCCAGCAGTTTAACAGGGGGCATAGATAAACTGCTTTTT
TRBJ2-2 | NA | NA | TRBV9 | CASSGIHRDWRRATTGELFF | TGTGCCAGCAGCGGAATCCACAGGGATTGGAGGCGGGCAACCACCGGGGAGCTGTTTTTT
TRBJ2-3 | NA | TRBD2 | TRBV27 | CQAGERTDTQYF | TGCCAAGCGGGAGAGAGGACAGATACGCAGTATTTT
TRBJ1-1 | once | NA | TRBV7-9 | CASSFFGSDTEAFF | TGTGCCAGCAGCTTCTTCGGGAGCGACACTGAAGCTTTCTTT
TRBJ2-3 | once | NA | TRBV5-1 | CASRDTIGPDTQYF | TGCGCCAGCAGGGACACCATCGGGCCAGATACGCAGTATTTT
TRBJ2-6 | once | NA | TRBV5-4 | CASSFPGLRSGANVLTF | TGTGCCAGCAGCTTTCCGGGACTGAGGTCCGGGGCCAACGTCCTGACTTTC
TRBJ2-7 | NA | NA | TRBV6-5 | CASRFGVEQYF | TGTGCCAGCAGGTTCGGAGTCGAGCAGTACTTC
TRBJ1-6 | NA | NA | TRBV7-2 | CASSFKGGSYNSPLHF | TGTGCCAGCAGCTTCAAGGGGGGGTCCTATAATTCACCCCTCCACTTT
TRBJ2-5 | NA | NA | TRBV11-2 | CASSLGHGETQYF | TGTGCCAGCAGCTTAGGTCACGGGGAGACCCAGTACTTC
TRBJ2-1 | NA | TRBD2 | TRBV7-2 | CASSLDPPIAGGPYNEQFF | TGTGCCAGCAGCTTAGATCCCCCGATTGCGGGAGGGCCCTACAATGAGCAGTTCTTC
TRBJ2-7 | NA | TRBD1 | TRBV15 | CATSMIQGFKQYF | TGTGCCACCAGCATGATACAGGGGTTCAAGCAGTACTTC
TRBJ2-2 | NA | NA | TRBV7-2 | CASSLRVDTGELFF | TGTGCCAGCAGCTTACGGGTGGACACCGGGGAGCTGTTTTTT
TRBJ2-7 | NA | NA | TRBV9 | CASSVEGDALGQYF | TGTGCCAGCAGCGTAGAAGGGGATGCCCTAGGGCAGTACTTC
TRBJ2-2 | many | TRBD2 | TRBV11-2 | CASSSPGASGNTGELFF | TGTGCCAGCAGCTCACCCGGGGCTAGCGGAAACACCGGGGAGCTGTTTTTT
TRBJ2-7 | NA | TRBD1 | TRBV6-5 | CASSREDRVTDEQYF | TGTGCCAGCAGTCGAGAGGACAGGGTTACCGACGAGCAGTACTTC
TRBJ2-1 | NA | NA | TRBV28 | CASSPGGDFYNEQFF | TGTGCCAGCAGTCCTGGAGGGGACTTTTACAATGAGCAGTTCTTC
TRBJ2-5 | once | NA | TRBV4-2 | CASSQELGETQYF | TGTGCCAGCAGCCAAGAACTAGGGGAGACCCAGTACTTC
TRBJ2-7 | NA | TRBD2 | TRBV20-1 | CSASLAGGPPEQYF | TGCAGTGCTAGTCTGGCGGGAGGGCCTCCCGAGCAGTACTTC
TRBJ1-5 | once | TRBD1 | TRBV28 | CASSWDRAGQPQHF | TGTGCCAGCAGTTGGGACAGGGCTGGCCAGCCCCAGCATTTT
TRBJ1-6 | NA | TRBD1 | TRBV25-1 | CASSDSGGIWSPLHF | TGTGCCAGCAGTGATTCAGGGGGGATTTGGTCACCCCTCCACTTT
TRBJ2-1 | NA | TRBD2 | TRBV4-3 | CASSQDPLVTSGWEDEQFF | TGCGCCAGCAGCCAAGACCCCCTAGTAACTAGCGGGTGGGAAGATGAGCAGTTCTTC
TRBJ2-1 | few | TRBD2 | TRBV5-1 | CASSSTSGSQYNEQFF | TGCGCCAGCAGCTCGACTAGCGGGAGTCAATACAATGAGCAGTTCTTC
TRBJ1-6 | few | NA | TRBV10-3 | CAISDGGGYNSPLHF | TGTGCCATCAGTGACGGGGGGGGCTATAATTCACCCCTCCACTTT
TRBJ1-2 | NA | TRBD1 | TRBV28 | CASFKTGAHYGYTF | TGTGCCAGCTTCAAAACAGGGGCACACTATGGCTACACCTTC
TRBJ2-7 | NA | NA | TRBV29-1 | CSVVGQTYEQYF | TGCAGCGTTGTGGGGCAGACCTACGAGCAGTACTTC
TRBJ2-7 | NA | NA | TRBV9 | CASSVSDNYEQYF | TGTGCCAGCAGCGTCTCGGACAACTACGAGCAGTACTTC
TRBJ1-1 | NA | NA | TRBV5-5 | CASSLWTNTEAFF | TGTGCCAGCAGCTTGTGGACTAACACTGAAGCTTTCTTT
TRBJ1-4 | NA | TRBD1 | TRBV7-9 | CASSLGQGWREKLFF | TGTGCCAGCAGCTTAGGACAGGGATGGCGGGAAAAACTGTTTTTT
TRBJ2-1 | NA | NA | TRBV7-3 | CASSPGAGGGDEQFF | TGTGCCAGCAGCCCCGGTGCGGGTGGGGGCGATGAGCAGTTCTTC
TRBJ1-3 | NA | NA | TRBV21-1 | CASSKGYRAGNTIYF | TGTGCCAGCAGCAAAGGTTACAGGGCTGGAAACACCATATATTTT
TRBJ1-5 | NA | NA | TRBV24-1 | CATSDGQHSNQPQHF | TGTGCCACCAGTGATGGGCAGCATAGCAATCAGCCCCAGCATTTT
TRBJ2-1 | NA | TRBD1 | TRBV3-1/TRBV3-2 | CASSPKTGGGSYNEQFF | TGTGCCAGCAGCCCTAAAACAGGGGGCGGTTCCTACAATGAGCAGTTCTTC
TRBJ1-5 | NA | TRBD1 | TRBV5-5 | CASSSRTGYSNQPQHF | TGTGCCAGCAGCTCCAGGACAGGGTATAGCAATCAGCCCCAGCATTTT
TRBJ2-3 | NA | TRBD2 | TRBV5-1 | CASSLALAGDTQYF | TGCGCCAGCAGCTTGGCACTAGCGGGGGATACGCAGTATTTT
TRBJ2-7 | NA | NA | TRBV19 | CASSMAGNLDEQYF | TGTGCCAGTAGTATGGCGGGGAACTTAGACGAGCAGTACTTC
TRBJ1-2 | once | NA | TRBV14 | CASSHGANYGYTF | TGTGCCAGCAGCCACGGAGCTAACTATGGCTACACCTTC
TRBJ2-1 | NA | TRBD2 | TRBV24-1 | CATSDGTSGRYNEQFF | TGTGCCACCAGTGATGGGACTAGCGGGAGGTACAATGAGCAGTTCTTC